This T cell receptor beta chain derives from a study of Graves' ophthalmopathy and Graves' hyperthyroidism. This clonotype was detected many times. The antigen remains unidentified. The CDR3 loop spans 14 amino acids. The V gene's germline CDR1 is DFQATT and CDR2 SNEGSKA (reference sequence). The V and J ends lost 6 bases and 6 bases, in that order; junction bases with no gene match: 13. Amplification of the TCR beta CDR3 regions used RNA transcripts (as template). The library came from an HTBI-primed first-round RT-PCR and a second-round multiplex PCR. From the multiplex PCR reads, TCRdb called clonotypes with MiXCR, one entry per CDR3 protein. Here the sample spans almost 750,000 distinct CDR3 sequences, roughly two fifths being singletons. Broader study findings: Most expanded thyroid clonotypes above 0.001 frequency also appeared in blood. Ophthalmopathy was separated from stable hyperthyroidism by a 13-signature model with over 85% sensitivity and around 81% specificity. At 65% to 71% sensitivity and over 72% specificity, the model predicted progression of the ophthalmopathy.

This clonotype was obtained from an adult man with Graves' ophthalmopathy. The sequencing sample was made of peripheral blood. V usage is TRBV20-1 and J usage is TRBJ1-2, with 7 bases aligning to TRBD1. For the CDR3, the DNA is TGCAGTGCCTTACCAGGACAGGCTTCGGATGGCTACACCTTC. Translation gives CSALPGQASDGYTF.